This T cell receptor beta chain is from a study of control samples from healthy donors and cancer patients. Some clones are missing from TCRdb's copy, which holds only in-frame ones; the method was immunoSEQ multiplex PCR. The repertoire holds 75,000 to 90,000 clones, with roughly 84% as singletons. The V gene's germline CDR1 is ENHRY and CDR2 SYGVKD. The CDR3 loop spans 15 amino acids. V was clipped by 4 bases and J by 5 bases; unmatched bases: 8. The rearrangement links TRBV10-3 to TRBJ1-1; 9 bases align to TRBD1. This clonotype was obtained from a woman aged 40 to 50 in good health. Sequencing was carried out using blood. CDR3 sequence: CAISVRTGVRTEAFF. Written as DNA, the CDR3 is TGTGCCATCAGTGTCCGGACAGGGGTAAGGACTGAAGCTTTCTTT.